A single TCR beta chain is shown here with its context. Its cognate antigen is unknown. Other DNA sequences from this sample encode an identical CDR3 as well. The genomic DNA of each subset was split evenly across several immunoSEQ plates. Each PCR replicate from the sorted subsets contained about 200 ng DNA, which is some 30,000 T cell genomes. The data were produced by immunoSEQ multiplex PCR, yet TCRdb's version contains in-frame clones alone and is incomplete. The sample has around 2,000,000 clones, 95% seen once. This sample was taken from a study of shared clonotypes between healthy human individuals. Turning to the study itself: Aged between 18 and 49, the donors were two women and a few men.

Study-wide results and limits: Sharing across a few donors was seen in around 5% of naive CD4 clonotypes.

Germline V CDR1 and CDR2: SGHRS, YFSETQ. This CDR3 comprises 14 residues. V was clipped by 0 bases and J by 0 bases, with 6 bases between them. V is TRBV5-1 and J is TRBJ1-1; D gene unclear. What was sequenced was naive CD4+ T cells sorted from blood. Noted subset: CD45RA+ positively selected. The clonotype was recovered from a man younger than 35 in good health. The CDR3 here is CASSLDSMNTEAFF. CDR3 in DNA: TGCGCCAGCAGCTTGGACAGTATGAACACTGAAGCTTTCTTT.